The entry below describes one T cell receptor (beta chain). The antigen is unknown. The CDR3 is made up of 14 amino acids. The germline gives CDR1 SNHLY, CDR2 FYNNEI. The V gene lost 3 bases and the J gene lost 0 bases, with 8 bases spanning the gap. This sample stems from a study of brain T cells in children with intractable seizures. Time point reported: blood from clinic visit 5 months post-surgery; TSC patient then seizure free. Surgery cases with the highest brain T cell transcript signatures were chosen for sequencing. Before surgery, patients took at least one anti-epileptic drug. Here immunoSEQ multiplex PCR was the method, and the copy in TCRdb shows in-frame clones only, minus some. This table has 300,000 to 400,000 clones, more than 85% appearing once. Study-wide results and limits: HCMV serostatus was not known, and viral specificity came from CDR3 similarity only. Clones missing pre-surgery may reflect undersampling of that blood sample.

The genes are TRBV2 and TRBJ1-1; D is undetermined. The sample here was peripheral blood, taken more than 4 months after surgery. This receptor was obtained from a boy under three years old with tuberous sclerosis and intractable seizures. This CDR3 is CASSDRIMNTEAFF. The CDR3 nucleotides are TGTGCCAGCAGTGATAGGATAATGAACACTGAAGCTTTCTTT.